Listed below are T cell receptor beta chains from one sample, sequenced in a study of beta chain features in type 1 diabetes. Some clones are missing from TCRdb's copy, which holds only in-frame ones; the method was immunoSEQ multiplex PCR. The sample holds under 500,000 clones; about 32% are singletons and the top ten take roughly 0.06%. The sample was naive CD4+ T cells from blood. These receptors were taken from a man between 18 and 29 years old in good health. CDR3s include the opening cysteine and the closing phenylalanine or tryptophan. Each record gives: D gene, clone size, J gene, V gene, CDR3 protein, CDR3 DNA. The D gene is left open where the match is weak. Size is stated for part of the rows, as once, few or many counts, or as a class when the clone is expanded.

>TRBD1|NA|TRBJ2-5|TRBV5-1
CASSSQGARETQYF
TGCGCCAGCAGCTCCCAGGGGGCACGGGAGACCCAGTACTTC
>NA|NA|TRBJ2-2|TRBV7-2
CASSFDSTGELFF
TGTGCCAGCAGCTTCGACAGCACCGGGGAGCTGTTTTTT
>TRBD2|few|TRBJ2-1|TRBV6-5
CASSYSSLAGAGEQFF
TGTGCCAGCAGTTACTCGAGTCTAGCGGGAGCGGGTGAGCAGTTCTTC
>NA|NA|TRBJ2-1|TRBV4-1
CASSQADREQFF
TGCGCCAGCAGCCAAGCCGACAGGGAGCAGTTCTTC
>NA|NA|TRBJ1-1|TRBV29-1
CSVDRIRAFF
TGCAGCGTTGACCGGATAAGGGCTTTCTTT
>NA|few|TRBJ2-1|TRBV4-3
CASSQKRGTPSYNEQFF
TGCGCCAGCAGCCAAAAAAGAGGGACTCCCTCCTACAATGAGCAGTTCTTC
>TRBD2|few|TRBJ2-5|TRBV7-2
CASRLQTSGVQETQYF
TGTGCCAGCAGGTTACAGACTAGCGGGGTTCAAGAGACCCAGTACTTC
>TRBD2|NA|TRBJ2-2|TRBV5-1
CASGTSGNTGELFF
TGCGCCAGCGGGACTAGCGGCAACACCGGGGAGCTGTTTTTT
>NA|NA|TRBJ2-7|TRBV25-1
CASSEWGPDGPYEQYF
TGTGCCAGCAGTGAATGGGGGCCTGACGGTCCCTACGAGCAGTACTTC
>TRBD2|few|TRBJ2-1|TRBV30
CAWSEGLAGVNEQFF
TGTGCCTGGAGTGAAGGACTAGCGGGAGTCAATGAGCAGTTCTTC
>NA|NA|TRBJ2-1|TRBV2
CASSGDSSYNEQFF
TGTGCCAGCAGTGGGGACTCCTCCTACAATGAGCAGTTCTTC
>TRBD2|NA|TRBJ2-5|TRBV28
CASRKAGAYRETQYF
TGTGCCAGCAGGAAGGCGGGAGCCTACCGAGAGACCCAGTACTTC
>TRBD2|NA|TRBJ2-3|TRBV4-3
CASSNLAGGPDTQYF
TGCGCCAGCAGCAACCTAGCGGGAGGGCCAGATACGCAGTATTTT
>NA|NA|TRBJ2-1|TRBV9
CASSVFSALTYNEQFF
TGTGCCAGCAGTGTTTTTTCGGCCCTTACCTACAATGAGCAGTTCTTC
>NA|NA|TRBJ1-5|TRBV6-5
CASSRNRGDQPQHF
TGTGCCAGCAGTCGTAATCGGGGGGATCAGCCCCAGCATTTT
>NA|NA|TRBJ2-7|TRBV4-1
CASSQVGVVNEQYF
TGCGCCAGCAGCCAAGTAGGGGTGGTGAACGAGCAGTACTTC
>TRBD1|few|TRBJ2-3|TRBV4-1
CASSQTGDRQSTDTQYF
TGCGCCAGCAGCCAAACCGGGGACAGGCAAAGCACAGATACGCAGTATTTT
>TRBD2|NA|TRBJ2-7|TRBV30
CAWSFRVAGTGQYF
TGTGCCTGGAGCTTTCGGGTAGCGGGGACGGGGCAGTACTTC
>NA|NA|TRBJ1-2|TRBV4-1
CASSQEQSSEAYTF
TGCGCCAGCAGCCAAGAACAGTCTTCTGAGGCGTACACCTTC
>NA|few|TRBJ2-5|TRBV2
CASSGNGQGGETQYF
TGTGCCAGCAGTGGGAATGGACAGGGAGGGGAGACCCAGTACTTC
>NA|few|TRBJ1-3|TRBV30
CAWSRTPFGDTIYF
TGTGCCTGGAGTCGGACGCCGTTTGGGGACACCATATATTTT
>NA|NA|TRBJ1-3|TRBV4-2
CASSLGLPGSGNTIYF
TGTGCCAGCAGCCTAGGACTACCAGGCTCTGGAAACACCATATATTTT
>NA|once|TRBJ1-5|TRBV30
CAWSYASNQPQHF
TGTGCCTGGAGTTACGCGAGCAATCAGCCCCAGCATTTT
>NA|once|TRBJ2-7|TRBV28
CASSVTVPYEQYF
TGTGCCAGCAGCGTCACGGTGCCATACGAGCAGTACTTC
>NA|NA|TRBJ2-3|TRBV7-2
CASSSSTDTQYF
TGTGCCAGCAGTTCTAGCACAGATACGCAGTATTTT
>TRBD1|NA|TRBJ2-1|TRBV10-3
CAISDPRDRTYNEQFF
TGTGCCATCAGTGACCCCCGGGACAGGACCTACAATGAGCAGTTCTTC
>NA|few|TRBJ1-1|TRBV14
CASSINRNTEAFF
TGTGCCAGCAGCATAAACAGGAACACTGAAGCTTTCTTT
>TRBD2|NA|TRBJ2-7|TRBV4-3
CASSQALADAYEQYF
TGCGCCAGCAGCCAAGCGCTAGCGGATGCCTACGAGCAGTACTTC
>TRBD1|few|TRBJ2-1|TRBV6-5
CASSPVTGKNEQFF
TGTGCCAGCAGTCCGGTGACAGGGAAGAATGAGCAGTTCTTC
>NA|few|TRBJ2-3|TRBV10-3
CAINSGVSTDTQYF
TGTGCCATCAACTCCGGCGTTAGCACAGATACGCAGTATTTT
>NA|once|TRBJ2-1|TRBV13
CASSLGGPSSYNEQFF
TGTGCCAGCAGCTTAGGAGGCCCGAGCTCCTACAATGAGCAGTTCTTC
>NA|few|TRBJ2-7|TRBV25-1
CASRDLYEQYF
TGTGCCAGCAGGGACCTCTACGAGCAGTACTTC
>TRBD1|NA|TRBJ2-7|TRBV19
CASSIEQGIYEQYF
TGTGCCAGTAGTATAGAACAGGGGATCTACGAGCAGTACTTC
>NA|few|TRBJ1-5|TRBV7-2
CASSTLGNGNQPQHF
TGTGCCAGCAGCACCCTTGGGAACGGCAATCAGCCCCAGCATTTT
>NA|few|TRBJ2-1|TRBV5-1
CASSLGSTSNEQFF
TGCGCCAGCAGCTTGGGATCGACTAGCAATGAGCAGTTCTTC
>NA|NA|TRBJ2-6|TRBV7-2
CASSFHSSGANVLTF
TGTGCCAGCAGCTTCCACAGCTCTGGGGCCAACGTCCTGACTTTC
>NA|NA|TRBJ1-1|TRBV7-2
CASSLDARGAFF
TGTGCCAGCAGCTTAGACGCGCGGGGGGCTTTCTTT
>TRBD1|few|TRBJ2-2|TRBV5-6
CASSPGDRSYTGELFF
TGTGCCAGCAGCCCCGGGGACAGGAGCTACACCGGGGAGCTGTTTTTT
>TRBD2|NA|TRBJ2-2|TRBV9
CASSESLAGDFPGELFF
TGTGCCAGCAGCGAAAGCCTAGCGGGAGATTTCCCCGGGGAGCTGTTTTTT
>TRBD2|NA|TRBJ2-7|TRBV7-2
CASSLVRTSGTHEQYF
TGTGCCAGCAGCTTAGTTCGGACTAGCGGGACCCACGAGCAGTACTTC
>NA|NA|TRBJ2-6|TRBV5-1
CASSPDTRAGANVLTF
TGCGCCAGCAGCCCAGATACCAGGGCTGGGGCCAACGTCCTGACTTTC
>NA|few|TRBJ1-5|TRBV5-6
CASSLGTAYPGQPQHF
TGTGCCAGCAGCTTGGGGACCGCGTACCCGGGGCAGCCCCAGCATTTT
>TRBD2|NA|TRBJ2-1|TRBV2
CASSTEGLAVYNEQFF
TGTGCCAGCAGTACCGAAGGACTAGCGGTATACAATGAGCAGTTCTTC
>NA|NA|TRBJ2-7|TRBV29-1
CSVVKGGHEQYF
TGCAGCGTTGTAAAGGGAGGCCACGAGCAGTACTTC
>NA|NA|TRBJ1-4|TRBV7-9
CASRQNRDSNEKLFF
TGTGCCAGCAGACAGAACAGGGATTCTAATGAAAAACTGTTTTTT
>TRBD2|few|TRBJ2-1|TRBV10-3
CAISGGSTSGSYNEQFF
TGTGCCATCAGCGGGGGTTCTACTAGCGGATCCTACAATGAGCAGTTCTTC
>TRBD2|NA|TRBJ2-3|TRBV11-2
CASSVGRGEDTQYF
TGTGCCAGCAGCGTCGGGAGGGGGGAGGATACGCAGTATTTT
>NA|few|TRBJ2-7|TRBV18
CASSADSYEQYF
TGTGCCAGCTCAGCCGACTCCTACGAGCAGTACTTC
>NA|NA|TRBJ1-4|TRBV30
CAWGTDEKLFF
TGTGCCTGGGGGACGGATGAAAAACTGTTTTTT
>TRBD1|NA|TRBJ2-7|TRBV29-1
CSVEVGQAGYEQYF
TGCAGCGTTGAAGTTGGACAGGCCGGCTACGAGCAGTACTTC
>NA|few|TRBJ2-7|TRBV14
CASSQVSAYEQYF
TGTGCCAGCAGCCAAGTCTCTGCCTACGAGCAGTACTTC
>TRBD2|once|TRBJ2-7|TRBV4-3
CASSQESGTSRHYEQYF
TGCGCCAGCAGCCAAGAAAGCGGGACTAGCAGGCACTACGAGCAGTACTTC
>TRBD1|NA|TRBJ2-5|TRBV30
CAWRRTGGFQETQYF
TGTGCCTGGAGGCGGACAGGGGGCTTTCAAGAGACCCAGTACTTC
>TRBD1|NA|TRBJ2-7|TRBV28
CASSIPGQYYEQYF
TGTGCCAGCAGTATACCGGGACAGTACTACGAGCAGTACTTC
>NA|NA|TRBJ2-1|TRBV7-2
CASSLAAGTSANEQFF
TGTGCCAGCAGCTTAGCGGCCGGGACATCTGCCAATGAGCAGTTCTTC
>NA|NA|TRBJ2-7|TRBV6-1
CASSEVGQAYEQYF
TGTGCCAGCAGTGAAGTTGGACAAGCCTACGAGCAGTACTTC
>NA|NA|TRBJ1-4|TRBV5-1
CASAEPEGELFF
TGCGCCAGCGCGGAACCCGAGGGGGAACTGTTTTTT